The source of this T cell receptor beta chain is a study of PD-1 blockade in classical Hodgkin lymphoma. This CDR3 comprises 13 residues. Trimming removed 5 bases at V and 5 bases at J, with 12 bases between. From germline, CDR1 is MNHNY and CDR2 SVGAGI (reference sequence). Time point: cycle 4 day 1 (C4D1), after less than 7 weeks of nivolumab. Brentuximab vedotin exposure varied, and every patient relapsed after autologous stem cell transplantation. Magnetic depletion of unwanted cells isolated CD4+ T cells from thawed PBMCs. Sequencing used immunoSEQ multiplex PCR; TCRdb keeps in-frame clones, though not all of them. This sample has around 30,000 clones, with 70% to 90% found just once.

This sequence originates from a human donor with classical Hodgkin lymphoma. The sample in question was CD4+ T cells from blood, obtained before the fourth cycle of nivolumab. This rearrangement joins TRBV6-6 to TRBJ2-5; D not resolved. The CDR3 is CASSLGPKETQYF. In DNA, the CDR3 is TGTGCCAGCAGTCTTGGGCCCAAGGAGACCCAGTACTTC.